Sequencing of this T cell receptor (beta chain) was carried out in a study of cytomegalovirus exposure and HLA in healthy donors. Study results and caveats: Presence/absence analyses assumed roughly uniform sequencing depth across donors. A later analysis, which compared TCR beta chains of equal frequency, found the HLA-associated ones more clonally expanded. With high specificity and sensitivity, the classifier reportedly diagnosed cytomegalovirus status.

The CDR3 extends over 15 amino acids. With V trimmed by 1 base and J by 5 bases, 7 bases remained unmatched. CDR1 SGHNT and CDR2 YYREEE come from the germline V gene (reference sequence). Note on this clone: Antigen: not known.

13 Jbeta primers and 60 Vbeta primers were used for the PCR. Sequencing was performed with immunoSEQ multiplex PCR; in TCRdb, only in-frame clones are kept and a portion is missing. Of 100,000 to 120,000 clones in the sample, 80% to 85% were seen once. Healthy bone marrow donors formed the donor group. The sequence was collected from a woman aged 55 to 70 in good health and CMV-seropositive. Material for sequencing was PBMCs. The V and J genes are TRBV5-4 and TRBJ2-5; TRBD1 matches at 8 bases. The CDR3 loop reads CASSLRQGASETQYF. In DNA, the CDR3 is TGTGCCAGCAGCTTGCGGCAGGGGGCCTCGGAGACCCAGTACTTC.